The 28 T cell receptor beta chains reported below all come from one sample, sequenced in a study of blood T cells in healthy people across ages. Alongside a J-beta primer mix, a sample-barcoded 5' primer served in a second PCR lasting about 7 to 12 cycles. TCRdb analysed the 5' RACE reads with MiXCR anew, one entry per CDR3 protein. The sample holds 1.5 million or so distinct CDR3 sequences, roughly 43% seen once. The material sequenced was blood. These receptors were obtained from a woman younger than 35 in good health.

The CDR3 DNA is TGTGCCAGCAGTCAACAAACAGGGGCGGATGAGCGGTACTTC. This gives the protein CASSQQTGADERYF. The chain is built from TRBV7-2 and TRBJ2-5; 7 positions agree with TRBD1. This CDR3 has 14 amino acids. Per germline, CDR1 SGHTA and CDR2 FQGNSA. Trimming removed 6 bases from V and 13 bases from J; junction bases left unmatched: 17.

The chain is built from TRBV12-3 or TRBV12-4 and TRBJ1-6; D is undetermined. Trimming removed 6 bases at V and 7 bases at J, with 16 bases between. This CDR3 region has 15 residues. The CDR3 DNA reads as TGTGCCAGCAGCGTCGCGTTAATGGGGAATTCACCCCTCCACTTT. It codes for CASSVALMGNSPLHF.

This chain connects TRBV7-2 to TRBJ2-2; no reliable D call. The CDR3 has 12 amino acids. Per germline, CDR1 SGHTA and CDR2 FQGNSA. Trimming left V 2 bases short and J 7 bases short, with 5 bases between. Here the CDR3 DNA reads TGTGCCAGCAGCTTATCACACGGGGAGCTGTTTTTT. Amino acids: CASSLSHGELFF.

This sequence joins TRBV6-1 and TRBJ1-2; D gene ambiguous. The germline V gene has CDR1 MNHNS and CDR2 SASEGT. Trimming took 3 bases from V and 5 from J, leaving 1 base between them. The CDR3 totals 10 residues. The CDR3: CASSEYGYTF. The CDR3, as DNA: TGTGCCAGCAGTGAGTATGGCTACACCTTC.

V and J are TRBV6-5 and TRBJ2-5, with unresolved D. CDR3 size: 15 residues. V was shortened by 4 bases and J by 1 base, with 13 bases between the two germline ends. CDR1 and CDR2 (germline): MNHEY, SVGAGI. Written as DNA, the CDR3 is TGTGCCAGCAGTTCCTCTCAGAATTTCCAAGAGACCCAGTACTTC. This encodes CASSSSQNFQETQYF.

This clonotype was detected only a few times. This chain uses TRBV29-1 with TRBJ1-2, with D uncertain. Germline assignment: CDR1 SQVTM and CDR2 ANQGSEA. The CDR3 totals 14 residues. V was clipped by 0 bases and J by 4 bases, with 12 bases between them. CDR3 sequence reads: CSVEDLGSLYGYTF. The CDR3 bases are TGCAGCGTTGAAGACCTCGGAAGCCTCTATGGCTACACCTTC.

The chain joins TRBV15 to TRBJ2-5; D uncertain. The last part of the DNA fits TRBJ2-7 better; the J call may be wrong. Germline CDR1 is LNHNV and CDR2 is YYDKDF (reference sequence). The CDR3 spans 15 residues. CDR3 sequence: CATSLRAKSGYEQYF. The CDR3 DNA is TGTGCCACCAGTCTCCGGGCCAAATCCGGCTACGAGCAGTACTTC.

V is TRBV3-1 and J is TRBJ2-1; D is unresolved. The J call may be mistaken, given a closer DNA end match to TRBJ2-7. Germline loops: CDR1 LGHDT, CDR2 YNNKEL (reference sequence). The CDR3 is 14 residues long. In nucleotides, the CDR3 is TGTGCCAGCAGCCAAGGTAAAGGGTGGGGTGAGCAGTACTTC. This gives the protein CASSQGKGWGEQYF.

DNA of the CDR3: TGTGCCAGCAGGATTTGGCGGACAGAGAGCTCTGGGGCCAACGTCCTGACTTTC. Encoded protein: CASRIWRTESSGANVLTF. The chain carries TRBV7-8 and TRBJ2-6; D possibly corresponds to TRBD1 (6 bases). This CDR3 spans 18 amino acids. V was shortened by 6 bases and J by 0 bases, with 18 bases between the two germline ends. CDR1 is SGHVS and CDR2 is FQNEAQ in the germline V gene.

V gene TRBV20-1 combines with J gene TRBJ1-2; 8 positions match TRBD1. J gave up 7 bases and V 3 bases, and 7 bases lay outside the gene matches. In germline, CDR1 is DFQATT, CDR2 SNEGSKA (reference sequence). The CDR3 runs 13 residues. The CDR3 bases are TGCAGTGCTAGGGTTCAGGGGGCTGTTGGCTACACCTTC. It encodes CSARVQGAVGYTF.

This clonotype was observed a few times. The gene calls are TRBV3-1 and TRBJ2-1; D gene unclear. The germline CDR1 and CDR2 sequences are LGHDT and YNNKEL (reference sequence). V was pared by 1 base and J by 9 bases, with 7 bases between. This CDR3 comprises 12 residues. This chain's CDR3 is CASSQGSIEQFF. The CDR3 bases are TGTGCCAGCAGCCAAGGATCAATTGAGCAGTTCTTC.

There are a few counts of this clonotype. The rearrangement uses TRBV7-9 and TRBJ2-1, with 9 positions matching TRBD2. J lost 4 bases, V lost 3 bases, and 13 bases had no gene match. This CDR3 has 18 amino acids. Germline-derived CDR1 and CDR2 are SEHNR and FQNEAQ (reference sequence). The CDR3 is CASSFVDWEAGGYNEQFF. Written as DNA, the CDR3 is TGTGCCAGCAGCTTTGTCGACTGGGAAGCGGGAGGTTACAATGAGCAGTTCTTC.

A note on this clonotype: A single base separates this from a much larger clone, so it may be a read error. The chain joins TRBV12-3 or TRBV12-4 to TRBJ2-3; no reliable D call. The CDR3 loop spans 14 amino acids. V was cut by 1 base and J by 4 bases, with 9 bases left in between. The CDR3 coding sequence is TGTGCCAGCAGTTTAGAAGGCTCCTCAGATACGCAGTATTTT. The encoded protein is CASSLEGSSDTQYF.

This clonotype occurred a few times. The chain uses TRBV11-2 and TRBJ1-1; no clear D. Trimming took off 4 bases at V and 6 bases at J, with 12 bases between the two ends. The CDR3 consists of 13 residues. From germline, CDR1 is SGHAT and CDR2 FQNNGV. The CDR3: CASSSPTGAEAFF. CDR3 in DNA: TGTGCCAGCAGCTCCCCTACCGGGGCTGAAGCTTTCTTT.

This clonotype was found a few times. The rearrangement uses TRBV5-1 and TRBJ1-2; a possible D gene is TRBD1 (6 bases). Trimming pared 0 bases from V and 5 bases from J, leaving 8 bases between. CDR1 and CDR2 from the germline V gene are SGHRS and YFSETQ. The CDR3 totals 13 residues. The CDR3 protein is CASSLGDTYGYTF. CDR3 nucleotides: TGCGCCAGCAGCTTGGGGGACACTTATGGCTACACCTTC.

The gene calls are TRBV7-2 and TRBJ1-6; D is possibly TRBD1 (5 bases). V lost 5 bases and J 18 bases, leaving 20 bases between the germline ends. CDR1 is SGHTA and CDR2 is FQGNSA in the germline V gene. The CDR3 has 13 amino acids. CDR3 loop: CASSDSPLKSPHF. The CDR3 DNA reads TGTGCCAGCAGCGACAGTCCCCTAAAATCCCCCCACTTT.

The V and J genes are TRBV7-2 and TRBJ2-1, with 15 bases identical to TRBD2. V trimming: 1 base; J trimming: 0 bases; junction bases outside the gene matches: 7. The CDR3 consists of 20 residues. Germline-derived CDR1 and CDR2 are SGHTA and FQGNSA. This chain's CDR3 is CASSLVRTSGRASSYNEQFF. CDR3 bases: TGTGCCAGCAGCTTAGTGCGGACTAGCGGGAGGGCCAGCTCCTACAATGAGCAGTTCTTC. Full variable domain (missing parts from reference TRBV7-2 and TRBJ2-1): GAGVSQSPSNKVTEKGKDVELRCDPISGHTALYWYRQSLGQGLEFLIYFQGNSAPDKSGLPSDRFSAERTGGSVSTLTIQRTQQEDSAVYLCASSLVRTSGRASSYNEQFFGPGTRLTVL.

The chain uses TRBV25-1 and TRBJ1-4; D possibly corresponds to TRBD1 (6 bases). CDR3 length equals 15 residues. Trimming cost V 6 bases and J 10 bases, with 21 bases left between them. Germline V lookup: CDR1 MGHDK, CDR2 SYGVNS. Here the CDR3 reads CASSLAEQGPGKLFF. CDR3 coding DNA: TGTGCCAGCAGCCTTGCTGAGCAGGGGCCAGGAAAACTGTTTTTT.

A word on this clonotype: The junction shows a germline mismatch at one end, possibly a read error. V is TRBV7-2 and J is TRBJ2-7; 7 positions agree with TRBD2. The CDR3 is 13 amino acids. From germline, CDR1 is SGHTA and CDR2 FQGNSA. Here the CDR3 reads CASSTARDYGQYF. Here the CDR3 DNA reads TGTGCCAGCTCAACAGCCCGGGACTACGGGCAGTACTTC.

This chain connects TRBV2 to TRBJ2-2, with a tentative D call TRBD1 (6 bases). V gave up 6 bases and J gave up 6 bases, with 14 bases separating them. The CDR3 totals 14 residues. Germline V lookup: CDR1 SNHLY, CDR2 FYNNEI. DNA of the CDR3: TGTGCCAGCAGCGATACAGGGTTGGCCGGGGAGCTGTTTTTT. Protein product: CASSDTGLAGELFF.

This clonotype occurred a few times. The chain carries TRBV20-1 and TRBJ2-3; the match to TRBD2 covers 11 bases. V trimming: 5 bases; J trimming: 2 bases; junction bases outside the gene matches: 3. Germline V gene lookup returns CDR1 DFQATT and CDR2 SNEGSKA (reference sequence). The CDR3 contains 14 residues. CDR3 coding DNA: TGCAGTGCTCGACTAGCGGGGTTCACAGATACGCAGTATTTT. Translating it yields CSARLAGFTDTQYF.

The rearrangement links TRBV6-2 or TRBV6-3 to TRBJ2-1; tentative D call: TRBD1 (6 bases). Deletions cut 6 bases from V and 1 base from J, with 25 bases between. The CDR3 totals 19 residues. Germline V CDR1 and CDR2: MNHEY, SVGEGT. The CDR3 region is CASRPGQLKFLGSYNEQFF. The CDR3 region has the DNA TGTGCCAGCAGACCGGGACAATTAAAGTTCCTAGGTTCCTACAATGAGCAGTTCTTC.

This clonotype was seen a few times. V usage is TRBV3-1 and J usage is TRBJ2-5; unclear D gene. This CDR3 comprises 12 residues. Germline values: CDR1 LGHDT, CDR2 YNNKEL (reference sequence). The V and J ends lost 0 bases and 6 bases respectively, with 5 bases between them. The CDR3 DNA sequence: TGTGCCAGCAGCCAAGATATGAAGACCCAGTACTTC. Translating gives CASSQDMKTQYF.

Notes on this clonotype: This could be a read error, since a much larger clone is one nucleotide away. Written as DNA, the CDR3 is TGCAGTGCTCACACCCAGGGGGCGGGCTCCTACAATGAGCAGTACTTC. Protein: CSAHTQGAGSYNEQYF. The V gene is TRBV20-1, the J gene TRBJ2-1, with 8 bases aligning to TRBD1. The J call is uncertain, as TRBJ2-7 better fits the DNA end. The CDR3 contains 16 residues. CDR1 DFQATT and CDR2 SNEGSKA come from the germline V gene (reference sequence).

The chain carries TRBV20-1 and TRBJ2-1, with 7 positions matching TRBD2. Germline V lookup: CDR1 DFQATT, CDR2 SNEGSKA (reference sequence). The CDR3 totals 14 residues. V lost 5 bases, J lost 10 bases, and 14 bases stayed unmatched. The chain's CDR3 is CSAVRGSVVVEQFF. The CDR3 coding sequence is TGCAGTGCTGTCCGCGGGAGCGTCGTCGTAGAGCAGTTCTTC.

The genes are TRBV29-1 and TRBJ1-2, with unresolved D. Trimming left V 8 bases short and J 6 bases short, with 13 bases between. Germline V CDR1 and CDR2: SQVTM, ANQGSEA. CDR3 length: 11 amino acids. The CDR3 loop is CSHAGGNGYTF. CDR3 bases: TGCAGCCACGCGGGCGGAAATGGCTACACCTTC.

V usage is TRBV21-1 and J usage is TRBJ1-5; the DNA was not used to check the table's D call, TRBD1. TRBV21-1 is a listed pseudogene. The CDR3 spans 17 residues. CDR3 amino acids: CARTTYRRIGSNQPQHF. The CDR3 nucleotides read TGTGCCAGAACCACATACCGTAGGATAGGGTCGAATCAGCCCCAGCATTTT.

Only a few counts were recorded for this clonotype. In nucleotides, the CDR3 is TGTGCCAGCAGCATGGGACTAGCGGGGGGGAAGAACACCGGGGAGCTGTTTTTT. This codes for CASSMGLAGGKNTGELFF. The chain carries TRBV7-2 and TRBJ2-2; TRBD2 matches at 16 bases. Per the germline V gene, CDR1 is SGHTA and CDR2 is FQGNSA. V gave up 5 bases and J gave up 1 base; unmatched junction bases: 4. CDR3 size: 18 residues.